Listed below are T cell receptor beta chains from one sample, sequenced in a study of cytomegalovirus exposure and HLA in healthy donors. Produced via immunoSEQ multiplex PCR; TCRdb's table is partial and in-frame only. The sample yields hundreds of thousands of clones, roughly 83% seen once. Sequencing was carried out using PBMCs. Every receptor here comes from a boy between 2 and 10 years old in good health and CMV-seronegative. Both conserved end residues are part of each CDR3. The D gene is left open where the match is weak.

d_call j_call v_call cdr3_aa
- TRBJ1-3 TRBV27 CASSLEQGTGNTIYF
- TRBJ2-7 TRBV5-6 CASSRPIGSSYEQYF
- TRBJ2-7 TRBV25-1 CASSRRGSGDEQYF
TRBD1 TRBJ2-5 TRBV5-1 CASSGRDRRQETQYF
- TRBJ1-2 TRBV10-3 CAISDGSSGYTF
- TRBJ1-1 TRBV15 CATSDLGVFTEAFF
- TRBJ1-4 TRBV5-1 CASSLAGFDNEKLFF
TRBD1 TRBJ2-1 TRBV5-1 CASSAEGQGYNEQFF
TRBD1 TRBJ2-3 TRBV29-1 CSVRQGGTDTQYF
TRBD1 TRBJ1-1 TRBV27 CASSRGRGTEAFF
TRBD1 TRBJ2-2 TRBV7-6 CASSLGGTENTGELFF
- TRBJ1-2 TRBV6-1 CASSELSRASSFF
- TRBJ2-7 TRBV18 CASSPGEAEQYF
- TRBJ2-5 TRBV28 CASSLMWGGGGAEETQYF
TRBD1 TRBJ1-2 TRBV7-9 CASSLGQGGGYTF
- TRBJ2-7 TRBV7-6 CASSSRGRGGPYEQYF
TRBD2 TRBJ2-1 TRBV6-4 CASSDSGLAGMNEQFF
- TRBJ1-2 TRBV7-2 CASSQMAGGAYGYTF
TRBD2 TRBJ2-7 TRBV7-8 CASSPLVVAGGTVSYEQYF
TRBD1 TRBJ1-3 TRBV12-5 CASGLNPGQGRNTIYF
- TRBJ1-2 TRBV5-6 CASSRLSDTIF
TRBD2 TRBJ2-1 TRBV4-2 CASSQDAGTSGHYNEQFF
- TRBJ1-1 TRBV2 CASSERGTIAEAFF
- TRBJ1-3 TRBV6-5 CASSLPSRNTIYF
- TRBJ1-2 TRBV30 CAWRHPGGRRDGYTF
- TRBJ1-5 TRBV19 CASSKGREVSNQPQHF
- TRBJ1-1 TRBV6-6 CASPPGLNTEAFF
TRBD2 TRBJ2-3 TRBV5-4 CASSLNAGGLTDTQYF
- TRBJ2-3 TRBV2 CASSPTGYPTDTQYF
- TRBJ1-1 TRBV9 CASSVEGGEAFF
TRBD2 TRBJ2-1 TRBV30 CAWSRGRLAGGPRNEQFF
TRBD2 TRBJ2-7 TRBV7-8 CASSVREGGSYEQYF
TRBD1 TRBJ2-7 TRBV7-9 CASSLGSGGLSYEQYF
TRBD1 TRBJ1-2 TRBV7-9 CASSSTGGYGYTF
- TRBJ1-2 TRBV30 CAWTGVNYGYTF
- TRBJ2-5 TRBV5-4 CASSETQGQETQYF
- TRBJ2-6 TRBV2 CASSGYGSGANVLTF
- TRBJ2-7 TRBV7-9 CASSFSRPYEQYF
- TRBJ2-7 TRBV6-1 CASSEALAGRGEQYF
- TRBJ1-4 TRBV29-1 CSVGQAWDEKLFF
TRBD1 TRBJ1-2 TRBV2 CAKPGRTGINYGYTF
TRBD2 TRBJ2-1 TRBV28 CASSLGPSGTSSYNEQFF
TRBD2 TRBJ2-1 TRBV10-1 CASSERRGGGEQFF
TRBD2 TRBJ2-2 TRBV19 CASTDRGAGGETGELFF
TRBD2 TRBJ2-7 TRBV27 CASKGLAGYEQYF
- TRBJ1-2 TRBV19 CASSIASDSSNYGYTF
TRBD1 TRBJ1-3 TRBV5-6 CASSPRQGGGNTIYF
TRBD1 TRBJ1-5 TRBV5-1 CASGDREGQPQHF
TRBD2 TRBJ2-3 TRBV25-1 CASSDGDSGRATDTQYF
TRBD1 TRBJ1-6 TRBV9 CASSVGTGENSPLHF
- TRBJ1-5 TRBV9 CASSEGQNQPQHF